The rows below give T cell receptor beta chains drawn from one sample of a study of shared clonotypes between healthy human individuals. This table comes from immunoSEQ multiplex PCR, and its TCRdb copy is limited to in-frame clones, with some not included. The table has about 680,000 clones, over 65% seen once; the top ten hold over 1.5%. Sequenced input: memory CD4+ T cells sorted from blood. The origin of the receptors is a woman in her twenties or thirties in good health. CDR3s include the opening cysteine and the closing phenylalanine or tryptophan. The order of the fields is V gene, clone size, J gene, D gene, CDR3 DNA, CDR3 protein. A D gene is named only where the DNA matches it firmly. Where a row states a size, it is once, few, many or the class of an expanded clone; other rows omit it.

v_gene: TRBV6-5
abundance: .
j_gene: TRBJ2-7
d_gene: TRBD2
CDR3nt: TGTGCCAGCAGTTACTCTAGCGGGAGTATCTACGAGCAGTACTTC
CDR3aa: CASSYSSGSIYEQYF

v_gene: TRBV28
abundance: .
j_gene: TRBJ2-7
d_gene: .
CDR3nt: TGTGCCAGCAGGTGGAGGGTCGACGGCGAGCAGTACTTC
CDR3aa: CASRWRVDGEQYF

v_gene: TRBV7-2
abundance: .
j_gene: TRBJ2-2
d_gene: TRBD1
CDR3nt: TGTGCCAGCGGAAGACAGGGGGAGGGGGAGCTGTTTTTT
CDR3aa: CASGRQGEGELFF

v_gene: TRBV5-1
abundance: .
j_gene: TRBJ1-3
d_gene: .
CDR3nt: TGCGCCAGCAGATACGGGACTGATGGAAACACCATATATTTT
CDR3aa: CASRYGTDGNTIYF

v_gene: TRBV29-1
abundance: .
j_gene: TRBJ2-7
d_gene: .
CDR3nt: TGCAGCGTTGACGTCCCCCCCACGTACGAGCAGTACTTC
CDR3aa: CSVDVPPTYEQYF

v_gene: TRBV6-5
abundance: .
j_gene: TRBJ1-5
d_gene: .
CDR3nt: TGTGCCAGCAGCCGTGGGAGCGATCAGCCCCAGCATTTT
CDR3aa: CASSRGSDQPQHF

v_gene: TRBV6-5
abundance: .
j_gene: TRBJ1-1
d_gene: .
CDR3nt: TGTGCCAGCAATGGGGAGAACACTGAAGCTTTCTTT
CDR3aa: CASNGENTEAFF

v_gene: TRBV2
abundance: .
j_gene: TRBJ2-4
d_gene: TRBD2
CDR3nt: TGTGCCAGCAGTGAAAGAGCGGGACAAAACATTCAGTACTTC
CDR3aa: CASSERAGQNIQYF

v_gene: TRBV2
abundance: .
j_gene: TRBJ1-1
d_gene: TRBD1
CDR3nt: TGTGCCAGCAGGGACAGGGCACTTTTAAACACTGAAGCTTTCTTT
CDR3aa: CASRDRALLNTEAFF

v_gene: TRBV4-2
abundance: few
j_gene: TRBJ2-7
d_gene: .
CDR3nt: TGTGCCAGCAGCCAAGGGTTCGCGGGGAGCTCCTACGAGCAGTACTTC
CDR3aa: CASSQGFAGSSYEQYF

v_gene: TRBV7-8
abundance: .
j_gene: TRBJ2-2
d_gene: .
CDR3nt: TGTGCCAGCAGCAACCTCTCTGGTCGGGGGGAGCTGTTTTTT
CDR3aa: CASSNLSGRGELFF

v_gene: TRBV19
abundance: many
j_gene: TRBJ2-3
d_gene: TRBD2
CDR3nt: TGTGCCAGTAGTATAGGCGGGACTAGCGGCACAGATACGCAGTATTTT
CDR3aa: CASSIGGTSGTDTQYF

v_gene: TRBV18
abundance: .
j_gene: TRBJ1-2
d_gene: TRBD1
CDR3nt: TGTGCCAGCTCACTGGACAGGGATGGCTACACCTTC
CDR3aa: CASSLDRDGYTF

v_gene: TRBV19
abundance: .
j_gene: TRBJ1-5
d_gene: .
CDR3nt: TGTGCCAGTAGTAGCCAGGCACATCAGCCCCAGCATTTT
CDR3aa: CASSSQAHQPQHF

v_gene: TRBV2
abundance: .
j_gene: TRBJ2-1
d_gene: .
CDR3nt: TGTGCCAGCGGCCGACAGCCCAATGAGCAGTTCTTC
CDR3aa: CASGRQPNEQFF